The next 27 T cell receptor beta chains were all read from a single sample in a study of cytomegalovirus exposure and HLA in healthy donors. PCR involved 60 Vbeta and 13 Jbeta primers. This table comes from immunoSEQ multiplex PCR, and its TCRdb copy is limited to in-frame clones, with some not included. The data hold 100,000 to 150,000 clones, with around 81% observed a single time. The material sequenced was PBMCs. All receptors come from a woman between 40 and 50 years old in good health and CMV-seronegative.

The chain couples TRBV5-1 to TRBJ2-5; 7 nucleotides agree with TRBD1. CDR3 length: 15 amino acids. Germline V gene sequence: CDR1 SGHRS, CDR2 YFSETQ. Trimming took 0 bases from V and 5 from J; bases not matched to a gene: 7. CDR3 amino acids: CASSLVPRGPETQYF. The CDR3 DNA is TGCGCCAGCAGCTTGGTGCCGAGGGGGCCCGAGACCCAGTACTTC.

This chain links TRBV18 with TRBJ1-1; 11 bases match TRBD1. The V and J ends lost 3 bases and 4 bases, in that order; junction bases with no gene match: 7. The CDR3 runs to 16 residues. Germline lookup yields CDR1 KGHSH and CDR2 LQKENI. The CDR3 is CASSPRTGGAGTEAFF. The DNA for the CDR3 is TGTGCCAGCTCACCCAGGACAGGGGGCGCTGGCACTGAAGCTTTCTTT.

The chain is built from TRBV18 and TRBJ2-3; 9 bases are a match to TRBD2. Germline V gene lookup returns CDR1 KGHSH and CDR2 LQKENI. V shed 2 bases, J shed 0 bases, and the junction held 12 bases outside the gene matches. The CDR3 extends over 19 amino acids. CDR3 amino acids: CASSPTGGGGVSSTDTQYF. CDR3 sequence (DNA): TGTGCCAGCTCACCAACCGGAGGCGGGGGGGTTTCTAGCACAGATACGCAGTATTTT.

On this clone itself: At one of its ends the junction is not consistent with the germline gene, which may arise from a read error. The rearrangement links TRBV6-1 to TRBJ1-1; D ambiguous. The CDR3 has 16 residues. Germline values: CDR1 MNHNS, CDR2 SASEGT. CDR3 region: CAISEATTPGITEAFF. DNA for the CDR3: TGTGCCATCAGTGAGGCCACGACCCCGGGGATCACTGAAGCTTTCTTT.

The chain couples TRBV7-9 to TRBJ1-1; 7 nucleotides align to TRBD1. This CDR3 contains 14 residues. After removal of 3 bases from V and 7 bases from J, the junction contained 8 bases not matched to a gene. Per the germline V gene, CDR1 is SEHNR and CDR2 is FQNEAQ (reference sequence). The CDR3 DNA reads TGTGCCAGCAGCTTCGTCCGGACAGGATTTGAAGCTTTCTTT. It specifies CASSFVRTGFEAFF.

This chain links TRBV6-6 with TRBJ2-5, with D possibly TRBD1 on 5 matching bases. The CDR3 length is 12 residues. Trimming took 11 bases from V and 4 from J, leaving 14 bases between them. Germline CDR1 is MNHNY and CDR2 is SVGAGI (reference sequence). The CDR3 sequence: CAVGVTPETQYF. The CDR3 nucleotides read TGTGCCGTAGGGGTCACGCCAGAGACCCAGTACTTC.

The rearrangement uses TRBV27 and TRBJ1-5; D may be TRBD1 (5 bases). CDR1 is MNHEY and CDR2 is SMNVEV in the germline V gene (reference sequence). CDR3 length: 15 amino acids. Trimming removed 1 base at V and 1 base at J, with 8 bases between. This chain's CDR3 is CASSLWPGSNQPQHF. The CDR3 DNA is TGTGCCAGCAGTTTATGGCCAGGGAGCAATCAGCCCCAGCATTTT.

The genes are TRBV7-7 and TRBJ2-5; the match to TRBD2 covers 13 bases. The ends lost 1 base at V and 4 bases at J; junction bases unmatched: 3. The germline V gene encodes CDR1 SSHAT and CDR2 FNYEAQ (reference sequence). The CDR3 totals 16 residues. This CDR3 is CASSLGWTSGGETQYF. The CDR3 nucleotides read TGTGCCAGCAGCTTAGGGTGGACTAGCGGGGGAGAGACCCAGTACTTC.

DNA of the CDR3: TGTGCCATCAGTGAGCGGGCAGGGAATGGCTATGGCTACACCTTC. This encodes CAISERAGNGYGYTF. The rearrangement joins TRBV10-3 to TRBJ1-2; TRBD1 might be the D (5 bases). V lost 2 bases to trimming and J lost 4 bases, with 14 bases between them. Per the germline V gene, CDR1 is ENHRY and CDR2 is SYGVKD. CDR3 size: 15 residues.

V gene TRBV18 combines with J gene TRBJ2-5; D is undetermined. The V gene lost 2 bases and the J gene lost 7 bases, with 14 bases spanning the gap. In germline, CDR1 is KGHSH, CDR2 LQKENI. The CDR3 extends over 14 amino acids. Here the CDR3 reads CASSPSPSSGTQYF. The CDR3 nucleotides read TGTGCCAGCTCACCATCTCCTTCCTCGGGGACCCAGTACTTC.

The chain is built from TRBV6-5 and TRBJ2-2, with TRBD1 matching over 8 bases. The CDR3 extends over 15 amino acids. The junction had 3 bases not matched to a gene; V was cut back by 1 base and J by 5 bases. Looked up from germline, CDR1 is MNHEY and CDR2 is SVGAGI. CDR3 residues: CASSYWQGATGELFF. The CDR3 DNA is TGTGCCAGCAGTTACTGGCAGGGGGCGACCGGGGAGCTGTTTTTT.

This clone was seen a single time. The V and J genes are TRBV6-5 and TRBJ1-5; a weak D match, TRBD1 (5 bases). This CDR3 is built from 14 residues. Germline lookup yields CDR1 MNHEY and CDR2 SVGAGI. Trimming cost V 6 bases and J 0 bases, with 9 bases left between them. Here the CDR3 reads CASSPDSSNQPQHF. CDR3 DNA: TGTGCCAGCAGCCCCGACAGTAGCAATCAGCCCCAGCATTTT.

The CDR3 region has the DNA TGTGCCAGCAGCCAACTTATGGCAGATACGCAGTATTTT. Translated, it gives CASSQLMADTQYF. This chain links TRBV7-2 with TRBJ2-3; unclear D gene. The CDR3 runs 13 residues. The germline CDR1 and CDR2 sequences are SGHTA and FQGNSA. The V gene lost 5 bases and the J gene lost 4 bases, with 10 bases spanning the gap.

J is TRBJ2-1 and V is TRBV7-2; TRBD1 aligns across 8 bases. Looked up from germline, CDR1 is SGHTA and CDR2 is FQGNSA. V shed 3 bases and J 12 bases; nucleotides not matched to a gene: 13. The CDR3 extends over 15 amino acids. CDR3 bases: TGTGCCAGCAGCTTGGGCCACCAGGGGGCAATGGGGCAGTTCTTC. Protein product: CASSLGHQGAMGQFF.

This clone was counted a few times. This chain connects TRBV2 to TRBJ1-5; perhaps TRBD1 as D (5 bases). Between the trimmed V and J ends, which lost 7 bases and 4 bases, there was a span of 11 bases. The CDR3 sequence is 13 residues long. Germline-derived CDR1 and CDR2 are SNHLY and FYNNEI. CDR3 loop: CASKTEQNQPQHF. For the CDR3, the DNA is TGTGCCAGCAAGACAGAGCAGAATCAGCCCCAGCATTTT. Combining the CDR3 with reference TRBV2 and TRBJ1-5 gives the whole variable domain EPEVTQTPSHQVTQMGQEVILRCVPISNHLYFYWYRQILGQKVEFLVSFYNNEISEKSEIFDDQFSVERPDGSNFTLKIRSTKLEDSAMYFCASKTEQNQPQHFGDGTRLSIL.

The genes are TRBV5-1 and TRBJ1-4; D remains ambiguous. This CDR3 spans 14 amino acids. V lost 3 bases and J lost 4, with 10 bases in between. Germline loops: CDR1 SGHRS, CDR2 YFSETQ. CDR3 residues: CASSSLNINEKLFF. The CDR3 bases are TGCGCCAGCAGCTCCTTAAACATTAATGAAAAACTGTTTTTT. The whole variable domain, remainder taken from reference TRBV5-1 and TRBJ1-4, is KAGVTQTPRYLIKTRGQQVTLSCSPISGHRSVSWYQQTPGQGLQFLFEYFSETQRNKGNFPGRFSGRQFSNSRSEMNVSTLELGDSALYLCASSSLNINEKLFFGSGTQLSVL.

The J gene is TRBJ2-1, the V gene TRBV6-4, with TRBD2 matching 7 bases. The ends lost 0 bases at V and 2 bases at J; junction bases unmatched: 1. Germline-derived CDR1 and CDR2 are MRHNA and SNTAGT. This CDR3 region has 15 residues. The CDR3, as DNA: TGTGCCAGCAGTGACTCCCTAGCGGCCTACAATGAGCAGTTCTTC. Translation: CASSDSLAAYNEQFF.

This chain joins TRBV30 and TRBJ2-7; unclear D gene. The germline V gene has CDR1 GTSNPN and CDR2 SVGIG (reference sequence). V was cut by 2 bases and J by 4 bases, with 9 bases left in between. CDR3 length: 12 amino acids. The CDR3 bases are TGTGCCTGGAGTTTGCGGAATTACGAGCAGTACTTC. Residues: CAWSLRNYEQYF.

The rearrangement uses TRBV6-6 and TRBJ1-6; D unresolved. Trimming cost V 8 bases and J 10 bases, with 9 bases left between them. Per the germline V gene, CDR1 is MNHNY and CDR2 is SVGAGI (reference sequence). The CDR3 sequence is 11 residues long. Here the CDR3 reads CASRRESPLHF. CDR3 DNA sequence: TGTGCCAGCCGTCGGGAGTCACCCCTCCACTTT.

The CDR3 nucleotides are TGTGCCTGGAGTGTCGGCGGCTATAGCAATCAGCCCCAGCATTTT. Encoded protein: CAWSVGGYSNQPQHF. This chain links TRBV30 with TRBJ1-5; no reliable D call. The CDR3 runs 15 residues. In germline, CDR1 is GTSNPN, CDR2 SVGIG (reference sequence). With 0 bases removed from V and 0 bases from J, the gap between germline ends came to 9 bases.

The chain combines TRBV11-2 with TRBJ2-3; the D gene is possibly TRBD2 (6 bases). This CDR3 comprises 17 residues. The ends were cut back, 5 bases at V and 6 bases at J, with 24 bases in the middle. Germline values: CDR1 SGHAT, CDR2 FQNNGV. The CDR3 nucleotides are TGTGCCAGCAGCCACTCGCTGGGAGGCCCGGTCGGGGATACGCAGTATTTT. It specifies CASSHSLGGPVGDTQYF.

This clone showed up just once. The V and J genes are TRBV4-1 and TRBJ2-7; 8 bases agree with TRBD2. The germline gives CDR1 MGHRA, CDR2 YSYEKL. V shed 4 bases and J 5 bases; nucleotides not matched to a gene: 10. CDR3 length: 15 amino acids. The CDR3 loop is CASSPTGGGFNEQYF. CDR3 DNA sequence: TGCGCCAGCAGCCCCACGGGGGGGGGCTTTAACGAGCAGTACTTC.

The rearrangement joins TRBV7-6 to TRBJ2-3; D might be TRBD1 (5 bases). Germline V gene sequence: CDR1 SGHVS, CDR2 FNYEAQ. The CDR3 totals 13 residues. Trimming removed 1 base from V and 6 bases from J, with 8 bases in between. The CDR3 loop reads CASSLEGADTQYF. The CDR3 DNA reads TGTGCCAGCAGCTTAGAAGGGGCCGATACGCAGTATTTT.

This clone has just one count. The CDR3 DNA is TGTGCCAGCAGCCCCGACAGGGGGCTTGGGAACACTGAAGCTTTCTTT. It encodes CASSPDRGLGNTEAFF. The genes are TRBV5-5 and TRBJ1-1; TRBD1 matches at 10 bases. This CDR3 has 16 amino acids. V shed 4 bases, J shed 1 base, and the junction held 7 bases outside the gene matches. Germline V gene sequence: CDR1 SGHKS, CDR2 YYEKEE (reference sequence).

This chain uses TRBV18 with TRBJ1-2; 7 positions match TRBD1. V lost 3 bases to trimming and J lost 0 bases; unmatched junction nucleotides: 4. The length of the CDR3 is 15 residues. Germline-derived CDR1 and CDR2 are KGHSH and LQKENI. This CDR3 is CASSPTGLSNYGYTF. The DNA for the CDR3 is TGTGCCAGCTCACCGACAGGGCTCTCTAACTATGGCTACACCTTC.

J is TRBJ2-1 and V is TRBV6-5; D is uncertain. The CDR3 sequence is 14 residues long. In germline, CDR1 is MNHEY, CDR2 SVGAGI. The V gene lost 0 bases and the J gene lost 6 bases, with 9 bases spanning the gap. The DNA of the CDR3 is TGTGCCAGCAGTTACTCTGACATGGGCAATGAGCAGTTCTTC. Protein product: CASSYSDMGNEQFF.

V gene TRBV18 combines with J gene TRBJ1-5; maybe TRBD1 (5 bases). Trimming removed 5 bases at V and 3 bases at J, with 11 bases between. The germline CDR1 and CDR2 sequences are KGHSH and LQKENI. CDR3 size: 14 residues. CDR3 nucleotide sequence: TGTGCCAGCTCATCGACAGCCTCCAATCAGCCCCAGCATTTT. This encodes CASSSTASNQPQHF.